The T cell receptor (beta chain) described here comes from a study of OX40 agonist ivuxolimab in advanced cancers. The protocol was immunoSEQ multiplex PCR, while the TCRdb copy is restricted to in-frame clones and leaves out a portion. The data hold fewer than 90,000 clones, with 70% to 90% observed a single time. This CDR3 is built from 16 residues. Trimming removed 4 bases from V and 5 bases from J; junction bases left unmatched: 8. Germline V lookup: CDR1 MDHEN, CDR2 SYDVKM. The chain joins TRBV28 to TRBJ2-2; 9 positions match TRBD1. The TCR was taken from an adult with an advanced solid tumor such as melanoma, head and neck, liver or kidney cancer. This specimen consisted of CD4+ or CD8+ T cells sorted from blood, obtained in a trial of the OX40 agonist ivuxolimab. The CDR3 is CASSSPGQGYTGELFF. The CDR3 DNA reads as TGTGCCAGCAGTTCACCGGGACAGGGTTATACCGGGGAGCTGTTTTTT.